The 13 T cell receptor beta chains presented below share a single source sample, sequenced in a study of blood T cells in healthy people across ages. It was with a sample-barcoded 5' primer and a J-beta primer mix that a second PCR of roughly 7 to 12 cycles was run. Via MiXCR, TCRdb re-called the 5' RACE reads, giving one row per CDR3 protein. The sample holds 700,000 or so distinct CDR3 sequences, 22% seen once. Material for sequencing was blood. The receptors were sampled from a man in his 70s in good health.

This clonotype was picked up a small number of times. This chain joins TRBV20-1 and TRBJ2-1; D possibly uses TRBD1 or TRBD2 (6 bases each). The J call may be mistaken, given a closer DNA end match to TRBJ2-7. The CDR3 spans 16 residues. From germline, CDR1 is DFQATT and CDR2 SNEGSKA (reference sequence). This chain's CDR3 is CSAPRGTFLGSYEQYF. The CDR3 coding sequence is TGCAGTGCTCCGAGGGGGACTTTCCTAGGGTCCTACGAGCAGTACTTC.

This clonotype has just a few counts. CDR3 bases: TGTGCCACCTCGACTAGGTTCACAGATACGCAGTATTTT. Residues: CATSTRFTDTQYF. J is TRBJ2-3 and V is TRBV15, with D possibly being TRBD2 (6 bases). The CDR3 has 13 amino acids. The V gene's germline CDR1 is LNHNV and CDR2 YYDKDF (reference sequence). V was pared by 8 bases and J by 2 bases, with 11 bases between. The full variable domain, rest sourced from reference TRBV15 and TRBJ2-3, is DAMVIQNPRYQVTQFGKPVTLSCSQTLNHNVMYWYQQKSSQAPKLLFHYYDKDFNNEADTPDNFQSRRPNTSFCFLDIRSPGLGDTAMYLCATSTRFTDTQYFGPGTRLTVL.

This clonotype came up a few times. CDR3 protein: CASSPPLADTQYF. The CDR3 region has the DNA TGTGCCAGCAGCCCACCTTTGGCAGATACGCAGTATTTT. V is TRBV7-9 and J is TRBJ2-3; D is undetermined. V dropped 5 bases and J dropped 4 bases, with 10 bases sitting between them. Germline CDR1 and CDR2: SEHNR and FQNEAQ (reference sequence). This CDR3 has 13 residues. Full variable domain (rest looked up from reference TRBV7-9 and TRBJ2-3): DTGVSQNPRHKITKRGQNVTFRCDPISEHNRLYWYRQTLGQGPEFLTYFQNEAQLEKSRLLSDRFSAERPKGSFSTLEIQRTEQGDSAMYLCASSPPLADTQYFGPGTRLTVL.

This clonotype was detected many times. The V call is TRBV12-3 or TRBV12-4, the J call TRBJ2-3; D not resolved. CDR3 length: 14 amino acids. The ends were cut back, 6 bases at V and 5 bases at J, with 15 bases in the middle. The CDR3 spells CASRGIHREDTQYF. The CDR3 DNA sequence: TGTGCCAGCAGGGGGATCCACCGAGAAGATACGCAGTATTTT.

V is TRBV12-3 or TRBV12-4 and J is TRBJ2-1; D call uncertain. This CDR3 spans 12 amino acids. The germline V and J ends were trimmed by 5 bases and 8 bases, with 10 bases remaining between them. CDR3 in DNA: TGTGCCAGCAGTAGCCTAGTGTATGAGCAGTTCTTC. Residues: CASSSLVYEQFF.

Concerning this clonotype itself: This may be a read error, as it is one base from a much larger clone. In nucleotides, the CDR3 is TGTGCCAGCACCCGAGGTTCTGGGGTCAACGTCCTGACTTTC. Its protein product is CASTRGSGVNVLTF. The V call is TRBV12-3 or TRBV12-4, the J call TRBJ2-6, with D unresolved. This CDR3 has 14 amino acids.

The chain uses TRBV12-3 or TRBV12-4 and TRBJ1-3; no clear D. V was cut by 11 bases and J by 0 bases, with 14 bases left in between. This CDR3 has 14 amino acids. This chain's CDR3 is CASRLRGSGNTIYF. The DNA for the CDR3 is TGTGCCTCCAGGTTGCGGGGCTCTGGAAACACCATATATTTT.

The chain has TRBV2 and TRBJ2-1, with unresolved D. This CDR3 has 16 residues. Deletions cut 3 bases from V and 0 bases from J, with 12 bases between. Germline values: CDR1 SNHLY, CDR2 FYNNEI. The CDR3 nucleotides read TGTGCCAGCAGTGACCGTCCGCCGAGCTCCTACAATGAGCAGTTCTTC. It translates to CASSDRPPSSYNEQFF.

In this sample, this clonotype turned up once. The V call is TRBV30, the J call TRBJ2-3; unclear D gene. The CDR3 consists of 12 residues. The germline CDR1 and CDR2 sequences are GTSNPN and SVGIG (reference sequence). The germline V and J ends were trimmed by 7 bases and 7 bases, with 15 bases remaining between them. The CDR3, as DNA: TGTGCCTCGGAACAACTTGGAAATACGCAGTATTTT. Translated, it gives CASEQLGNTQYF. The whole variable domain, remainder taken from reference TRBV30 and TRBJ2-3, is SQTIHQWPATLVQPVGSPLSLECTVEGTSNPNLYWYRQAAGRGLQLLFYSVGIGQISSEVPQNLSASRPQDRQFILSSKKLLLSDSGFYLCASEQLGNTQYFGPGTRLTVL.

This clonotype was picked up a small number of times. This sequence joins TRBV12-3 or TRBV12-4 and TRBJ2-7; TRBD1 might be the D (5 bases). The CDR3 runs to 15 residues. Trimming removed 3 bases at V and 4 bases at J, with 16 bases between. CDR3 protein: CASSFWGVRGYEQYV. The CDR3 region has the DNA TGTGCCAGCAGTTTTTGGGGTGTAAGGGGATACGAGCAGTACGTC.

The V call is TRBV11-1, the J call TRBJ2-1; D remains unclear. CDR3 length: 14 residues. Per germline, CDR1 SGHAT and CDR2 FQDESV (reference sequence). The V and J ends lost 4 bases and 5 bases respectively, with 12 bases between them. The CDR3 sequence is CASSSPRLHNEQFF. For the CDR3, the DNA is TGTGCCAGCAGCTCACCTCGCCTCCACAATGAGCAGTTCTTC.

The genes are TRBV20-1 and TRBJ2-1; 8 bases are shared with TRBD2. Germline CDR1 DFQATT, CDR2 SNEGSKA (reference sequence). Unmatched junction bases numbered 8, after V lost 6 bases and J lost 4 bases. The length of the CDR3 is 14 residues. This CDR3 is CSAGPVAGYNEQFF. The CDR3, as DNA: TGCAGTGCCGGGCCCGTAGCGGGGTACAATGAGCAGTTCTTC.

The rearrangement joins TRBV7-2 to TRBJ2-1; tentative D call: TRBD2 (6 bases). Trimming stripped 0 bases from V and 0 bases from J, with 15 bases between. CDR3 length equals 18 residues. Germline CDR1 and CDR2: SGHTA and FQGNSA. The CDR3 region is CASSLALSRGSSYNEQFF. CDR3 DNA: TGTGCCAGCAGCTTAGCGCTAAGTCGGGGGAGCTCCTACAATGAGCAGTTCTTC.